This T cell receptor beta chain was profiled in a study of CD8+ T cells in alopecia areata. General study points: Scalp lesions, especially in alopecia totalis/universalis, had higher clonality than normal scalp. Resident alphabeta T cells of normal skin are also sequenced in scalp samples. Patients displayed less clarity in TCR sharing than mice, a finding possibly related to HLA.

The authors extracted RNA and reverse transcribed it into cDNA as the sequencing template. Produced via immunoSEQ multiplex PCR; TCRdb's table is partial and in-frame only. Among about 3,600 clones listed, less than 80% were seen once. Of note for this clone: Antigen: not known.

The V and J ends lost 7 bases and 5 bases respectively, with 12 bases between them. Germline V gene sequence: CDR1 SQVTM, CDR2 ANQGSEA. This CDR3 has 12 residues. The chain uses TRBV29-1 and TRBJ2-1; D ambiguous. Sequencing was done on a sample of skin. The clonotype originates from a human donor in good health. CDR3 in amino acids: CSAGPSNNEQFF. DNA for the CDR3: TGCAGCGCTGGACCGAGCAACAATGAGCAGTTCTTC.